This T cell receptor (beta chain) was recorded in a study of identical twins. Of note for this clonotype: A much more abundant neighbour one base away suggests this may be a read error.

TCRdb reprocessed the 5' RACE reads via MiXCR and lists one record per CDR3 protein. Of some 600,000 distinct CDR3 sequences listed, 7.1% are singletons. This CDR3 region has 18 residues. CDR1 SGHRS and CDR2 YFSETQ come from the germline V gene. Another study also made use of these data, one on yellow fever vaccine responses in identical twins.

Sequencing was done on a sample of PBMCs. The V call is TRBV5-1, the J call TRBJ1-2; 9 positions match TRBD1. The sequence came from a woman younger than 35 in good health. The CDR3 DNA is TGCGCCAGCAGCCTCTGGCCGGGACAGGGAACGGGTAACTATGGCAACACCTTC. Encoded protein: CASSLWPGQGTGNYGNTF.